This T cell receptor beta chain derives from a study of blood T cell repertoires in COVID-19. About the study: Samples came from the United States, Italy and Spain, spanning acute and convalescent COVID-19. PBMCs, B-cell-depleted T cells, or T cells were the source of the cDNA or gDNA that made up the material.

CDR3 length: 14 amino acids. Looked up from germline, CDR1 is MGHDK and CDR2 is SYGVNS. Trimming left V 1 base short and J 6 bases short, with 12 bases between. Seattle's enrolled individuals joined amid active infection and were then monitored longitudinally. Original methodology: Counts of nucleated cells, estimated from reference gene primer amplification, were obtained. Produced via immunoSEQ multiplex PCR; TCRdb's table is partial and in-frame only. V and J calls and clone size are as listed in that table; D and trimming were resolved from the DNA. Altogether over 70,000 clones are present, approximately 90% being singletons, with the ten largest covering 2% to 3%.

Sequencing used peripheral blood. The sequence came from a man aged 45-60 years with COVID-19, enrolled during active disease. The J gene is TRBJ1-1, the V gene TRBV25-1, with D perhaps matching TRBD1 (5 bases). In DNA form, the CDR3 reads TGTGCCAGCAGTGAATTGGGGGGGGTGTCTGAAGCTTTCTTT. It translates to CASSELGGVSEAFF.